This TCR beta chain was sequenced for a study of cytomegalovirus exposure and HLA in healthy donors. In the study overall: In a previous analysis, some 120 million unique TCR beta sequences were found from 150 million to 200 million T cells. Study observations and caveats: Within the data, a cluster of highly shared sequence variants was likely a sequencing artifact.

On this clone: The antigen is unknown.

V lost 0 bases to trimming and J lost 6 bases; unmatched junction nucleotides: 5. CDR1 and CDR2 from the germline V gene are SGHNT and YYREEE (reference sequence). The CDR3 has 15 amino acids. PCR primers comprised 60 Vbeta and 13 Jbeta primers. The repertoire was sequenced with immunoSEQ multiplex PCR; TCRdb's copy has only in-frame clones and lacks some. The data show roughly 180,000 clones, approximately 81% seen once. Material for sequencing was PBMCs. This clonotype was obtained from a man aged 30-40 years in good health and CMV-seronegative. V usage is TRBV5-4 and J usage is TRBJ1-1; the match to TRBD1 covers 10 bases. CDR3 sequence reads: CASSLALGQGSEAFF. CDR3 bases: TGTGCCAGCAGCTTGGCCCTGGGACAGGGGTCTGAAGCTTTCTTT. Based on the CDR3 plus reference TRBV5-4 and TRBJ1-1, the full variable domain is ETGVTQSPTHLIKTRGQQVTLRCSSQSGHNTVSWYQQALGQGPQFIFQYYREEENGRGNFPPRFSGLQFPNYSSELNVNALELDDSALYLCASSLALGQGSEAFFGQGTRLTVV.